This paragraph reports one TCR beta chain. The germline gives CDR1 SEHNR, CDR2 FQNEAQ (reference sequence). The CDR3 sequence is 13 residues long. V was shortened by 5 bases and J by 13 bases, with 18 bases between the two germline ends. Authors' processing steps: Amplifying reference gene primers gave estimates of nucleated cell counts. Clones were sequenced by immunoSEQ multiplex PCR, and TCRdb holds only the in-frame ones, with some missing. That table furnishes V, J and clone size, whereas the DNA furnished D and trimming. Of over 200,000 clones listed, just under 85% are singletons. These data belong to a study of blood T cell repertoires in COVID-19. Study-wide context: From the United States, Italy and Spain came samples of acute and convalescent COVID-19. T cells, B-cell-depleted T cells, or PBMCs provided the cDNA or gDNA that served as material.

The TCR sequence derives from a woman in her forties or fifties with active or convalescent COVID-19. Sequences were obtained from peripheral blood. The gene calls are TRBV7-9 and TRBJ2-1; D may be TRBD1 (6 bases). The CDR3 is CASSQKGEWPQFF. Written as DNA, the CDR3 is TGTGCCAGCAGCCAGAAGGGGGAGTGGCCCCAGTTCTTC.